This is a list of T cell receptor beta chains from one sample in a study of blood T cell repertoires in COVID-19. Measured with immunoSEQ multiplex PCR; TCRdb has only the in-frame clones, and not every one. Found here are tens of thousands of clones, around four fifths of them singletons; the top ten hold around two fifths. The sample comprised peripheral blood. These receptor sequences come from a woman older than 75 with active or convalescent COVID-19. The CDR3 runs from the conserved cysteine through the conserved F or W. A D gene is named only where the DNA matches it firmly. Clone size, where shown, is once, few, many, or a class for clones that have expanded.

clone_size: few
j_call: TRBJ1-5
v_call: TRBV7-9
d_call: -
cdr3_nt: TGTGCCAGCAGCTCCGGACAGTTTAGCAATCAGCCCCAGCATTTT
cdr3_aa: CASSSGQFSNQPQHF

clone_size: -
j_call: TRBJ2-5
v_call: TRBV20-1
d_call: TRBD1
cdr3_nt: TGCAGTGCTAGTTCGACAGGGATGGAGACCCAGTACTTC
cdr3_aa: CSASSTGMETQYF

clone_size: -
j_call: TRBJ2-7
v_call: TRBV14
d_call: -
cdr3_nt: TGTGCCAGCAGCCAAGATCTCGCAACGAAAAACAGGGCCGGAAGAGAGCAGTACTTC
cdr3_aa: CASSQDLATKNRAGREQYF

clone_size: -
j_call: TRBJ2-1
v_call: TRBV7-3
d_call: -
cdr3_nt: TGTGCCAGCAGCATCCAGGGCGGGGATGAGCAGTTCTTC
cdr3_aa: CASSIQGGDEQFF

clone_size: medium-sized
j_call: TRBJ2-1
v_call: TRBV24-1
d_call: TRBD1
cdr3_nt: TGTGCCACCAGTGATTTCGGGACAGGCTACAATGAGCAGTTCTTC
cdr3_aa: CATSDFGTGYNEQFF

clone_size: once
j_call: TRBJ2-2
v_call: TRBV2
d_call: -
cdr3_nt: TGTGCCAGCAGTGAACTATTGTCATCCGGGGAGCTGTTTTTT
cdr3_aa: CASSELLSSGELFF

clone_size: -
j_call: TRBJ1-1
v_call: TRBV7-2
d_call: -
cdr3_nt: TGTGCCAGCAGCTGGGGGGGAGGGATAGACACTGAAGCTTTCTTT
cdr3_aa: CASSWGGGIDTEAFF

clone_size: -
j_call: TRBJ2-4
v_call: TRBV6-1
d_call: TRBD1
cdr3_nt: TGTGCCAGCAGTGCGGCAGGACAGGTAGTTAAAAACATTCAGTACTTC
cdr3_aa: CASSAAGQVVKNIQYF

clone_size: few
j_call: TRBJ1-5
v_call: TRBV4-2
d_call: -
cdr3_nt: TGTGCCAGCAGCCAAGATGCGGAAAGTACTACGCCCCAGCATTTT
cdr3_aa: CASSQDAESTTPQHF

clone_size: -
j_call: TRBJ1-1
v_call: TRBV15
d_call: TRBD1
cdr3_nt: TGTGCCACCAGCAGAGGGACAGGGGAAACTGAAGCTTTCTTT
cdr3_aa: CATSRGTGETEAFF

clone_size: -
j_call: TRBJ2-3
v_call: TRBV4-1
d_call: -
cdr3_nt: TGCGCCAGCAGCCAAGCTGGCGGGACCTGGAGCACAGATACGCAGTATTTT
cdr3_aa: CASSQAGGTWSTDTQYF

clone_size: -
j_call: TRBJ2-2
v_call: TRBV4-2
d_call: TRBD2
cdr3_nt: TGTGCCAGCAGCCAAGACCCGGGCGGACTAGCGGAGCTTTTCGGGGAGCTGTTTTTT
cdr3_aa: CASSQDPGGLAELFGELFF

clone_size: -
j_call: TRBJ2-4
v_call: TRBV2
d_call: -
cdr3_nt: TGTGCCAGCAGTGAGCCCCCACTCAAAAACATTCAGTACTTC
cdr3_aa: CASSEPPLKNIQYF

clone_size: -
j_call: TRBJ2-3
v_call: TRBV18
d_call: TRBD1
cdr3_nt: TGTGCCAGCTCACCACGACAGGGGGCAGATACGCAGTATTTT
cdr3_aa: CASSPRQGADTQYF

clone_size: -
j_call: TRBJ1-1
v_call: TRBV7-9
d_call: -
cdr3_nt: TGTGCCAGCAGCTCACCGGGACACAATTATGCTGAAGCTTTCTTT
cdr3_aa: CASSSPGHNYAEAFF

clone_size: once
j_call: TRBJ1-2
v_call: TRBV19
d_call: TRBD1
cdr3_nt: TGTGCCAGTAGTATGGCGGGACAGTTTTATGGCTACACCTTC
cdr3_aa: CASSMAGQFYGYTF

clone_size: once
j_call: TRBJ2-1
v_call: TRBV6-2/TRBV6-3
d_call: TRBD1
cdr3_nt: TGTGCCAGCAGTCGGGACAGCCCATCTACAACCTACAATGAGCAGTTCTTC
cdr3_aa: CASSRDSPSTTYNEQFF

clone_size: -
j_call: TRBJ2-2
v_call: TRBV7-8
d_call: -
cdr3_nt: TGTGCCAGCAGCTTAGGACAGAGGACCGGGGAGCTGTTTTTT
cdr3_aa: CASSLGQRTGELFF

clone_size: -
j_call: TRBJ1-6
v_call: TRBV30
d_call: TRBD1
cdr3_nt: TGTGCCTGGAGTGTAATTCCAGGGGGGAATTCACCCCTCCACTTT
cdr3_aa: CAWSVIPGGNSPLHF

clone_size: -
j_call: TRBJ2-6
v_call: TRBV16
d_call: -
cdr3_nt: TGTGCCAGCAGCCAGAGACAGGCTGGGGCCAACGTCCTGACTTTC
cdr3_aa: CASSQRQAGANVLTF

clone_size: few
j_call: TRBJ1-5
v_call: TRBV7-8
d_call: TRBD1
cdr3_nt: TGTGCCAGCACAGGGACAGGGGGCCCCGCGCAGCCCCAGCATTTT
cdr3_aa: CASTGTGGPAQPQHF

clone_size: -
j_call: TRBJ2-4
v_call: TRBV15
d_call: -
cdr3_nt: TGTGCCACCAGCACCCCGGCGGTCAAAAACATTCAGTACTTC
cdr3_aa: CATSTPAVKNIQYF

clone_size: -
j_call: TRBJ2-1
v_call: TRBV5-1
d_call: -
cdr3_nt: TGCGCCAGCAGCTTGGCACCCACTAGCTCCTACAATGAGCAGTTCTTC
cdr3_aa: CASSLAPTSSYNEQFF

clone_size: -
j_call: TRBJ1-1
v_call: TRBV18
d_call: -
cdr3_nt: TGTGCCAGCTCACCGGAGAGTGGATCGACTGAAGCTTTCTTT
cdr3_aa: CASSPESGSTEAFF

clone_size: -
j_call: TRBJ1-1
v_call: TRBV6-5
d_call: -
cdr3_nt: TGTGCCAGCAGTTATCGGGGAGCTGAAGCTTTCTTT
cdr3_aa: CASSYRGAEAFF

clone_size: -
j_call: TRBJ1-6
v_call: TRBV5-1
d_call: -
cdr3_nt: TGCGCCAGCACATTCTCCCAACAGGGAACCGATTCACCCCTCCACTTT
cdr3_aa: CASTFSQQGTDSPLHF